This T cell receptor (beta chain) was obtained from a study of Ad26.COV2.S vaccination and SARS-CoV-2 variants. For the study at large: The COV1001 Ad26.COV2.S trial arm included the donor. Each vaccinee took Ad26.COV2.S intramuscularly, once or twice 56 days apart.

As regards this clone: Its target is not known.

Repertoires were generated with immunoSEQ multiplex PCR, while TCRdb's copy carries only in-frame clones and drops some. The table shows 350,000 to 450,000 clones, with over 75% occurring only once. Findings of the study overall: Comparability of non-spike TCR breadth was observed across vaccine and placebo recipients. Vaccinees displayed broader spike-specific TCR repertoires than placebo recipients.

Germline lookup yields CDR1 SGHTA and CDR2 FQGTGA. This CDR3 has 16 residues. V was pared by 4 bases and J by 2 bases, with 16 bases between. As to treatment: about 20 received Ad26.COV2.S at low or high dose, single or two shots; several received placebo; per-sample allocation not given. Each sample was drawn 63 days after the first injection (of vaccine or placebo). The sample was peripheral blood, taken in a trial of Ad26.COV2.S vaccine versus placebo. The chain combines TRBV7-3 with TRBJ2-3; D might be TRBD1 (6 bases). This TCR was sampled from a person aged 18-60 years who received the Ad26.COV2.S COVID-19 vaccine or a placebo. CDR3 amino acids: CASSSKGHRNTDTQYF. The CDR3 DNA sequence: TGTGCCAGCAGCTCAAAGGGACACCGTAACACAGATACGCAGTATTTT.